This T cell receptor (beta chain) was found in a study of cytomegalovirus exposure and HLA in healthy donors. Regarding the study as a whole: Sequencing likely produced, as an artifact, a cluster of highly shared sequence variants. Cytomegalovirus association was listed for around 170 TCR beta chains. Many donors carried some public TCRs, although rarity characterized most TCR sequences.

The PCR used 60 Vbeta and 13 Jbeta primers. Sequencing used immunoSEQ multiplex PCR; TCRdb keeps in-frame clones, though not all of them. The sample lists over 200,000 clones, more than 75% seen once, with about 1.2% in the top ten. Notes on this clone: Its antigen is still unknown.

Germline values: CDR1 SGHRS, CDR2 YFSETQ. The CDR3 totals 17 residues. The chain has TRBV5-1 and TRBJ2-5; 11 nucleotides agree with TRBD1. The J call could be wrong; TRBJ2-7 is a better fit for the DNA end. This TCR was recovered from a human donor in good health. Specimen: PBMCs. The CDR3 here is CASSLGTGGRSPYEQYF. The CDR3 nucleotides are TGCGCCAGCAGCTTGGGGACAGGGGGCAGAAGCCCCTACGAGCAGTACTTC.